The 25 T cell receptor beta chains presented below share a single source sample, sequenced in a study of T cells after yellow fever vaccination. TCRdb used MiXCR to reprocess the 5' RACE reads, holding one entry per CDR3 protein. The data contain 20,000 to 30,000 distinct CDR3 sequences, about 5.5% of them seen just once; the ten biggest clones take up around 11%. The sequencing here drew on PBMCs, either bulk or a sorted T-cell subset (CD4+, CD8+, memory, or dextramer-sorted; not recorded which), taken 15 days after the yellow fever booster vaccination. The receptor set was obtained from a man younger than 45 who received the YFV17D yellow fever vaccine.

In its sample, this clonotype ranks as medium-sized (0.01 to 0.1%). The chain recombines TRBV7-8 with TRBJ2-6; no clear D. CDR1 and CDR2 from the germline V gene are SGHVS and FQNEAQ. CDR3 size: 14 residues. V was cut by 7 bases and J by 1 base, with 8 bases left in between. In nucleotides, the CDR3 is TGTGCCAGCACCCTCACTTCTGGGGCCAACGTCCTGACTTTC. Its protein product is CASTLTSGANVLTF. The variable domain in full, completed from reference TRBV7-8 and TRBJ2-6, reads GAGVSQSPRYKVAKRGQDVALRCDPISGHVSLFWYQQALGQGPEFLTYFQNEAQLDKSGLPSDRFFAERPEGSVSTLKIQRTQQEDSAVYLCASTLTSGANVLTFGAGSRLTVL.

In this sample, this clonotype turned up many times. This sequence joins TRBV19 and TRBJ2-3; 13 positions match TRBD2. This CDR3 comprises 16 residues. Germline V gives CDR1 LNHDA, CDR2 SQIVND (reference sequence). J lost 1 base, V lost 3 bases, and 1 base had no gene match. CDR3 in amino acids: CASSIGLAGGTDTQYF. CDR3 coding DNA: TGTGCCAGTAGTATCGGACTAGCGGGAGGCACAGATACGCAGTATTTT.

V and J are TRBV12-3 or TRBV12-4 and TRBJ2-7, with a tentative D call TRBD2 (5 bases). The CDR3 has 13 amino acids. Trimming left V 3 bases short and J 2 bases short, with 8 bases between. CDR3 DNA sequence: TGTGCCAGCAGTTTTGGCGGGCCCTACGAGCAGTACTTC. Translation gives CASSFGGPYEQYF.

A remark on this clonotype: A much larger clone differs by one base, so this may be a read error. The V gene is TRBV29-1, the J gene TRBJ1-4, with TRBD1 as a possible D gene (5 bases). The CDR3 totals 11 residues. Germline V gene lookup returns CDR1 SQVTM and CDR2 ANQGSEA. This CDR3 reads CSAEWEGKLFF. CDR3 coding DNA: TGCAGCGCTGAATGGGAGGGGAAACTGTTTTTT. The whole variable domain, filled in from reference TRBV29-1 and TRBJ1-4, reads SAVISQKPSRDICQRGTSLTIQCQVDSQVTMMFWYRQQPGQSLTLIATANQGSEATYESGFVIDKFPISRPNLTFSTLTVSNMSPEDSSIYLCSAEWEGKLFFGSGTQLSVL.

This clonotype has at least ten counts. The chain links TRBV2 to TRBJ2-1; perhaps TRBD2 as D (5 bases). Deletions cut 10 bases from V and 7 bases from J, with 14 bases between. The CDR3 is 12 residues long. CDR1 is SNHLY and CDR2 is FYNNEI in the germline V gene. The chain's CDR3 is CATQLERNEQFF. The CDR3 DNA is TGTGCCACCCAACTAGAGAGGAATGAGCAGTTCTTC.

This clonotype was seen ten or more times. The chain links TRBV29-1 to TRBJ2-7, with 7 bases lining up with TRBD1. Trimming removed 7 bases from V and 0 bases from J; junction bases left unmatched: 6. CDR1 and CDR2 (germline): SQVTM, ANQGSEA. The CDR3 is 13 residues long. The CDR3 DNA reads TGCAGCGGGACAGGACTGTTCTCCTACGAGCAGTACTTC. This sequence encodes CSGTGLFSYEQYF.

This clonotype was seen once. The rearrangement links TRBV4-3 to TRBJ2-7; D is ambiguous. Looked up from germline, CDR1 is LGHNA and CDR2 is YSLEER. The CDR3 has 9 amino acids. Here the CDR3 reads CASSQGSPV. CDR3 bases: TGCGCCAGCAGCCAAGGATCACCGGTC.

This clonotype has ten or more counts. The chain recombines TRBV5-1 with TRBJ1-3, with D unclear. Trimming cost V 4 bases and J 4 bases, with 9 bases left between them. This CDR3 region has 13 residues. Looked up from germline, CDR1 is SGHRS and CDR2 is YFSETQ. CDR3 sequence (DNA): TGCGCCAGCAGCCCGTCTGCGGGAAACACCATATATTTT. Amino acid sequence: CASSPSAGNTIYF. The full variable domain, with the rest looked up from reference TRBV5-1 and TRBJ1-3, is KAGVTQTPRYLIKTRGQQVTLSCSPISGHRSVSWYQQTPGQGLQFLFEYFSETQRNKGNFPGRFSGRQFSNSRSEMNVSTLELGDSALYLCASSPSAGNTIYFGEGSWLTVV.

This clonotype appeared many times. This chain uses TRBV5-1 with TRBJ2-5; 12 nucleotides line up with TRBD1. Trimming took 3 bases from V and 4 from J; bases not matched to a gene: 4. The CDR3 runs 15 residues. From germline, CDR1 is SGHRS and CDR2 YFSETQ. The CDR3 protein is CASSSGTGGGETQYF. In DNA, the CDR3 is TGCGCCAGCAGCTCTGGGACAGGGGGCGGAGAGACCCAGTACTTC.

This clonotype has at least ten counts. The chain is built from TRBV6-2 or TRBV6-3 and TRBJ2-1, with 11 positions matching TRBD2. The V segment lost 0 bases and the J segment 10 bases; nucleotides outside the gene matches: 20. This CDR3 region has 20 residues. Germline assignment: CDR1 MNHEY and CDR2 SVGEGT. The CDR3 reads CASSYSIVELAGVHRREQFF. CDR3 bases: TGTGCCAGCAGTTACTCTATAGTGGAACTAGCGGGAGTTCATAGGAGGGAGCAGTTCTTC.

This clonotype was detected many times. This CDR3 reads CASSVGAGTRGYEQFF. CDR3 bases: TGTGCCAGCAGCGTAGGGGCCGGGACTAGAGGCTATGAGCAGTTCTTC. V and J are TRBV7-2 and TRBJ2-1, with 8 bases identical to TRBD2. Unmatched junction bases numbered 14, after V lost 5 bases and J lost 8 bases. Germline V gene sequence: CDR1 SGHTA, CDR2 FQGNSA. CDR3 length: 16 amino acids.

This clonotype was recorded many times. The V and J genes are TRBV3-1 and TRBJ1-3, with 9 bases identical to TRBD1. The CDR3 is made up of 14 amino acids. CDR1 and CDR2 (germline): LGHDT, YNNKEL (reference sequence). Trimming took 4 bases from V and 7 from J; bases not matched to a gene: 5. In DNA form, the CDR3 reads TGTGCCAGCAGCCTCCGGGACAGGGTGAACACCATATATTTT. Residues: CASSLRDRVNTIYF. The full variable domain, completed using reference TRBV3-1 and TRBJ1-3, is DTAVSQTPKYLVTQMGNDKSIKCEQNLGHDTMYWYKQDSKKFLKIMFSYNNKELIINETVPNRFSPKSPDKAHLNLHINSLELGDSAVYFCASSLRDRVNTIYFGEGSWLTVV.

This clonotype was found many times. The chain has TRBV20-1 and TRBJ2-1; no clear D. Between the trimmed V and J ends, which lost 1 base and 8 bases, there was a span of 6 bases. The CDR3 is made up of 11 amino acids. Germline loops: CDR1 DFQATT, CDR2 SNEGSKA (reference sequence). The DNA of the CDR3 is TGCAGTGCTAGAGGTAGTCATGAGCAGTTCTTC. It is translated as CSARGSHEQFF.

This clonotype was seen many times. The chain uses TRBV12-3 or TRBV12-4 and TRBJ2-3, with D hard to call. The CDR3 extends over 13 amino acids. V lost 5 bases to trimming and J lost 6 bases, with 12 bases between them. CDR3 sequence (DNA): TGTGCCAGCAGTGGCCCTAGTGTTGATACGCAGTATTTT. This codes for CASSGPSVDTQYF.

This clonotype was counted many times. The rearrangement uses TRBV11-2 and TRBJ1-2, with unresolved D. The V end was cut by 5 bases, the J end by 5 bases, with 12 bases between. This CDR3 has 13 amino acids. The germline CDR1 and CDR2 sequences are SGHAT and FQNNGV. This chain's CDR3 is CASSPPERYGYTF. The CDR3 DNA reads TGTGCCAGCAGCCCTCCAGAGCGGTATGGCTACACCTTC.

This clonotype was seen many times. The J gene is TRBJ1-2, the V gene TRBV5-5; the D gene is possibly TRBD1 (5 bases). CDR1 is SGHKS, CDR2 YYEKEE, per germline (reference sequence). CDR3 length equals 13 residues. V lost 4 bases to trimming and J lost 7 bases, with 14 bases between them. Written as DNA, the CDR3 is TGTGCCAGCAGCCGAAGGGGTAATGGTGGCTACACCTTC. Amino acids: CASSRRGNGGYTF.

This clonotype was found many times. The J gene is TRBJ1-2, the V gene TRBV7-2; D might be TRBD1 (6 bases). The CDR3 extends over 12 amino acids. V was clipped by 5 bases and J by 8 bases, with 12 bases between them. Germline lookup yields CDR1 SGHTA and CDR2 FQGNSA. The CDR3 coding sequence is TGTGCCAGCAGCCGCCCCCAGGGGGGCTACACCTTC. Translating it yields CASSRPQGGYTF.

This clonotype was detected many times. For the CDR3, the DNA is TGTGCCAGCAGCTTAGCCGGGACAGGGAACCCCTCCAAGGACTATGGCTACACCTTC. Residues: CASSLAGTGNPSKDYGYTF. The rearrangement joins TRBV7-9 to TRBJ1-2; TRBD1 matches 9 bases. This CDR3 spans 19 amino acids. V shed 0 bases, J shed 3 bases, and the junction held 14 bases outside the gene matches. Germline CDR1 is SEHNR and CDR2 is FQNEAQ (reference sequence).

The sample holds many counts of this clonotype. The chain couples TRBV6-2 or TRBV6-3 to TRBJ2-3; 7 positions agree with TRBD1. Trimming removed 2 bases from V and 1 base from J; junction bases left unmatched: 6. The germline V gene has CDR1 MNHEY and CDR2 SVGEGT. CDR3 size: 16 residues. This CDR3 is CASSYQQGLRTDTQYF. CDR3 bases: TGTGCCAGCAGTTACCAACAGGGGCTGCGCACAGATACGCAGTATTTT.

Many counts were recorded for this clonotype. The junction and the germline gene differ at one end; a read error may be behind it. The CDR3 nucleotides are TGTGCCACCCGGGACTCCTTCAATGAGCAGTTCTTC. It yields the protein CATRDSFNEQFF. The chain recombines TRBV10-3 with TRBJ2-1, with D tentatively TRBD2 (6 bases). The CDR3 loop spans 12 amino acids. The germline V gene has CDR1 ENHRY and CDR2 SYGVKD.

This clonotype was detected ten times or more. This chain joins TRBV5-8 and TRBJ2-3; D may be TRBD1 or TRBD2 (5 bases each). Between the trimmed V and J ends, which lost 0 bases and 8 bases, there was a span of 7 bases. There are 12 residues in the CDR3. Per germline, CDR1 SGHTS and CDR2 YDEGEE. This chain's CDR3 is CASSLVGVTQYF. DNA for the CDR3: TGTGCCAGCAGCTTGGTGGGGGTTACGCAGTATTTT.

In its sample, this clonotype was seen many times. The chain has TRBV7-9 and TRBJ1-1; TRBD1 is a possible D gene (6 bases). The ends were cut back, 2 bases at V and 6 bases at J, with 10 bases in the middle. This CDR3 is built from 13 residues. CDR1 and CDR2 (germline): SEHNR, FQNEAQ (reference sequence). CDR3 amino acids: CASSLRGSPEAFF. The CDR3 DNA sequence: TGTGCCAGCAGCTTAAGGGGGTCACCTGAAGCTTTCTTT. Combining the CDR3 with reference TRBV7-9 and TRBJ1-1 gives the whole variable domain DTGVSQNPRHKITKRGQNVTFRCDPISEHNRLYWYRQTLGQGPEFLTYFQNEAQLEKSRLLSDRFSAERPKGSFSTLEIQRTEQGDSAMYLCASSLRGSPEAFFGQGTRLTVV.

This clonotype occurred many times. This chain links TRBV29-1 with TRBJ1-2; unclear D gene. The CDR3 has 13 amino acids. V was clipped by 4 bases and J by 4 bases, with 13 bases between them. Looked up from germline, CDR1 is SQVTM and CDR2 is ANQGSEA. CDR3 protein: CSVAKEAGYGYTF. CDR3 nucleotides: TGCAGCGTTGCCAAAGAAGCAGGCTATGGCTACACCTTC.

This clonotype was found many times. The chain links TRBV6-1 to TRBJ1-5; the D gene is possibly TRBD1 (5 bases). The germline V gene has CDR1 MNHNS and CDR2 SASEGT. The V and J ends lost 5 bases and 3 bases respectively, with 14 bases between them. This CDR3 region has 15 residues. The CDR3 DNA follows: TGTGCCAGCAGTCGGTTTACAGGTTTCAATCAGCCCCAGCATTTT. Protein: CASSRFTGFNQPQHF.

This clonotype qualifies as medium-sized (0.01 to 0.1%). The chain links TRBV28 to TRBJ2-1; D uncertain. Trimming pared 10 bases from V and 2 bases from J, leaving 15 bases between. This CDR3 is 14 amino acids long. The V gene's germline CDR1 is MDHEN and CDR2 SYDVKM. The CDR3 here is CAIRPPGPYNEQFF. The CDR3, as DNA: TGTGCCATAAGACCCCCGGGCCCCTACAATGAGCAGTTCTTC.